This T cell receptor (beta chain) is drawn from a study of blood T cells in healthy people across ages. Study-wide findings and caveats: The study lacked donor CMV status, which possibly confounded expanded clonotype changes. As age increased, TCR beta diversity per million T cells fell in a roughly linear fashion.

On this clonotype: What it recognizes is unknown.

The CDR3 sequence is 9 residues long. V gave up 7 bases and J gave up 5 bases, with 0 bases separating them. Germline CDR1 reads MDHEN; CDR2 reads SYDVKM. With a J-beta primer mix and a sample-barcoded 5' primer, a second PCR ran roughly 6 to 11 cycles. The template-switch adaptor, which had 12 random nucleotides, put a tag on each cDNA molecule. Each single sample gave us at least 3 million CDR3-containing paired-end reads. A single record per CDR3 protein comes from TCRdb applying MiXCR to the 5' RACE reads. This sample has some 370,000 distinct CDR3 sequences, with 45% to 65% found just once. The rearrangement uses TRBV28 and TRBJ1-5; unclear D gene. The sequence was collected from a man aged 60 to 75 in good health. The sequencing input was blood. CDR3 nucleotides: TGTGCCAGCAATCAGCCCCAGCATTTT. It encodes CASNQPQHF.